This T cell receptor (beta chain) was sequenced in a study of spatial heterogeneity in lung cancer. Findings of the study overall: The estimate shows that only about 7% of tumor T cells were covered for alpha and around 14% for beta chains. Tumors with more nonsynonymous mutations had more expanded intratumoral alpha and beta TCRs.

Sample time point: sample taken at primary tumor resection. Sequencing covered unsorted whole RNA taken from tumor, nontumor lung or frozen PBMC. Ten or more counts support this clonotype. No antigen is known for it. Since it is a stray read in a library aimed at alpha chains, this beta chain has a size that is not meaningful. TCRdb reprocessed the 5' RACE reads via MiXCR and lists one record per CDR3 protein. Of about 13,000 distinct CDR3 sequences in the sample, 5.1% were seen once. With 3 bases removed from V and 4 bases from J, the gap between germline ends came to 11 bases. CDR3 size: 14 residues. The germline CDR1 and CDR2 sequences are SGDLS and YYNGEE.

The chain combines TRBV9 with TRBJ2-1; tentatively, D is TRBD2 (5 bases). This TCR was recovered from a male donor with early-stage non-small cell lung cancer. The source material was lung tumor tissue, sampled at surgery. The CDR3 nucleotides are TGTGCCAGCAGCGATAGGACGGGATACAATGAGCAGTTCTTC. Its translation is CASSDRTGYNEQFF.